The rows below give T cell receptor beta chains drawn from one sample of a study of T cells in Graves' hyperthyroidism and ophthalmopathy. TCRdb reprocessed the multiplex PCR reads via MiXCR and lists one record per CDR3 protein. There are roughly 570,000 distinct CDR3 sequences in the sample; 46% occur only once, and around 7.7% lies in the top ten. What was sequenced was peripheral blood or thyroid tissue (not recorded which). These receptor sequences come from a woman between 18 and 30 years old with Graves' hyperthyroidism. Each CDR3 is given with its conserved first and last residue. D genes are given only for firm matches. Rows may omit the clone size; those that give it use once, few, many or a size class.

j_gene: TRBJ1-4
abundance: once
len: 13
d_gene: -
v_gene: TRBV7-2
CDR3nt: TGTGCCAGCAGCTTAGCGGGGTACGAAAAACTGTTTTTT
CDR3aa: CASSLAGYEKLFF

j_gene: TRBJ1-1
abundance: -
len: 15
d_gene: -
v_gene: TRBV7-3
CDR3nt: TGTGCCAGCAGCTTACTCCCAGACAGTGACACTGAAGCTTTCTTT
CDR3aa: CASSLLPDSDTEAFF

j_gene: TRBJ2-1
abundance: -
len: 15
d_gene: -
v_gene: TRBV29-1
CDR3nt: TGCAGCGTAGACAGGAGGGGAGGTACCTACAATGAGCAGTTCTTC
CDR3aa: CSVDRRGGTYNEQFF

j_gene: TRBJ2-7
abundance: many
len: 11
d_gene: -
v_gene: TRBV24-1
CDR3nt: TGTGCCACCAGTGAGGGATACAGACGGTACTTC
CDR3aa: CATSEGYRRYF

j_gene: TRBJ2-3
abundance: many
len: 11
d_gene: -
v_gene: TRBV2
CDR3nt: TGTGCCAGCCACGTGCTCGATACGCAGTATTTT
CDR3aa: CASHVLDTQYF

j_gene: TRBJ1-1
abundance: many
len: 13
d_gene: -
v_gene: TRBV29-1
CDR3nt: TGCAGTTTCATACCAGGGGAGTTACTGGAAGCTTTCTTT
CDR3aa: CSFIPGELLEAFF

j_gene: TRBJ2-7
abundance: -
len: 16
d_gene: TRBD2
v_gene: TRBV7-9
CDR3nt: TGTGCCAGCAGCTTAGCGGGACTAGCGGGAGTCCACGAGCAGTACTTC
CDR3aa: CASSLAGLAGVHEQYF

j_gene: TRBJ1-5
abundance: many
len: 14
d_gene: TRBD1
v_gene: TRBV20-1
CDR3nt: TGCAGTGCTAGAGACGGGACAGGCGGCGGGCCCCAGCATTTT
CDR3aa: CSARDGTGGGPQHF

j_gene: TRBJ2-5
abundance: -
len: 13
d_gene: TRBD2
v_gene: TRBV29-1
CDR3nt: TGTGCCAGCAGCCGAGCGGGATGGGAGACCCAGTACTTC
CDR3aa: CASSRAGWETQYF

j_gene: TRBJ2-7
abundance: few
len: 10
d_gene: -
v_gene: TRBV7-6
CDR3nt: TGTGCCAGCGGCCCTTACGAGCAGTACTTC
CDR3aa: CASGPYEQYF

j_gene: TRBJ1-2
abundance: -
len: 12
d_gene: TRBD1
v_gene: TRBV29-1
CDR3nt: TGCAGCGTGCGGACAGGGGGCGATGGCTACACCTTC
CDR3aa: CSVRTGGDGYTF

j_gene: TRBJ2-2
abundance: few
len: 14
d_gene: TRBD2
v_gene: TRBV6-2/TRBV6-3
CDR3nt: TGTGCCAGCAGCCGGGCGGGAGAAACCGGGGAGCTGTTTTTT
CDR3aa: CASSRAGETGELFF

j_gene: TRBJ1-1
abundance: few
len: 15
d_gene: -
v_gene: TRBV9
CDR3nt: TGTGCCAGCAGCGTATTATCGGGGGAGGGTACTGAAGCTTTCTTT
CDR3aa: CASSVLSGEGTEAFF

j_gene: TRBJ1-5
abundance: -
len: 18
d_gene: -
v_gene: TRBV20-1
CDR3nt: TGCAGTGCTGCTACAGGGTCCGAAAACGATTATAGCAATCAGCCCCAGCATTTT
CDR3aa: CSAATGSENDYSNQPQHF

j_gene: TRBJ2-1
abundance: -
len: 13
d_gene: -
v_gene: TRBV29-1
CDR3nt: TGCAGCGTGGGGGGGGCAGGGGGTAATGAGCAGTTCTTC
CDR3aa: CSVGGAGGNEQFF

j_gene: TRBJ2-5
abundance: many
len: 14
d_gene: TRBD1
v_gene: TRBV6-5
CDR3nt: TGTGCCAGCTTTGGACAGGGGGCAGAAGAGACCCAGTACTTC
CDR3aa: CASFGQGAEETQYF

j_gene: TRBJ1-1
abundance: -
len: 14
d_gene: -
v_gene: TRBV15
CDR3nt: TGTGCCACCAGCAGCGACCTAGCGGGGCAAGGAGCTTTCTTT
CDR3aa: CATSSDLAGQGAFF

j_gene: TRBJ1-2
abundance: -
len: 15
d_gene: TRBD1
v_gene: TRBV7-8
CDR3nt: TGTGCCAGCAGCCCAAGACAGGGACTAGCTAATGGCTACACCTTC
CDR3aa: CASSPRQGLANGYTF

j_gene: TRBJ2-5
abundance: many
len: 15
d_gene: -
v_gene: TRBV6-6
CDR3nt: TGTGCCAGCAGTCTAGGGGCAGGGAGATCCGAGACCCAGTACTTC
CDR3aa: CASSLGAGRSETQYF

j_gene: TRBJ2-3
abundance: -
len: 13
d_gene: -
v_gene: TRBV7-9
CDR3nt: TGTGCCAGCAGCCTACCGCTCGGAGATACGCAGTATTTT
CDR3aa: CASSLPLGDTQYF

j_gene: TRBJ2-7
abundance: many
len: 15
d_gene: TRBD1
v_gene: TRBV6-6
CDR3nt: TGTGCCAGCACTTCCGGGACAGGGGGTACCTACGAGCAGTACTTC
CDR3aa: CASTSGTGGTYEQYF

j_gene: TRBJ1-1
abundance: many
len: 12
d_gene: -
v_gene: TRBV12-3/TRBV12-4
CDR3nt: TGTGCCAGCAGTTTACGTGGAGCTGAAGCTTTCTTT
CDR3aa: CASSLRGAEAFF

j_gene: TRBJ2-7
abundance: many
len: 14
d_gene: -
v_gene: TRBV29-1
CDR3nt: TGCAGCGCAGAGAGGGACGGGAACTCCTACGAGCAGTACTTC
CDR3aa: CSAERDGNSYEQYF

j_gene: TRBJ1-2
abundance: -
len: 11
d_gene: -
v_gene: TRBV29-1
CDR3nt: TGCAGCGTTGCGGGTCCGCTAGGCTACACCTTC
CDR3aa: CSVAGPLGYTF

j_gene: TRBJ1-3
abundance: -
len: 15
d_gene: -
v_gene: TRBV5-1
CDR3nt: TGCGCCAGCAGCCCTGACAGACGCCTTGGAAACACCATATATTTT
CDR3aa: CASSPDRRLGNTIYF

j_gene: TRBJ2-5
abundance: -
len: 18
d_gene: TRBD2
v_gene: TRBV7-2
CDR3nt: TGCGCCAGGAGCCAAGGGTTGGGGGAGGGGACCTTCCAAGAGACCCAGTACTTC
CDR3aa: CARSQGLGEGTFQETQYF

j_gene: TRBJ2-2
abundance: -
len: 15
d_gene: -
v_gene: TRBV7-8
CDR3nt: TGTGCCAGCAGCGTTGTTGACACGAACACCGGGGAGCTGTTTTTT
CDR3aa: CASSVVDTNTGELFF

j_gene: TRBJ2-5
abundance: many
len: 15
d_gene: TRBD2
v_gene: TRBV15
CDR3nt: TGTGCCACCAGCAGTTCCACTAGCGTACCAGAGACCCAGTACTTC
CDR3aa: CATSSSTSVPETQYF

j_gene: TRBJ1-1
abundance: many
len: 13
d_gene: -
v_gene: TRBV27
CDR3nt: TGTGCCAGCAGTCCCCTCGTGAACACTGAAGCTTTCTTT
CDR3aa: CASSPLVNTEAFF

j_gene: TRBJ1-1
abundance: -
len: 10
d_gene: -
v_gene: TRBV10-3
CDR3nt: TGTGCCATCAGTGAAAATGCAGGTCTCTTT
CDR3aa: CAISENAGLF

j_gene: TRBJ2-5
abundance: -
len: 16
d_gene: TRBD2
v_gene: TRBV2
CDR3nt: TGTGCCAGTGCCGGGACTAGCGGGAGGGAGAGAGAGACCCAGTACTTC
CDR3aa: CASAGTSGRERETQYF

j_gene: TRBJ1-6
abundance: many
len: 13
d_gene: -
v_gene: TRBV19
CDR3nt: TGTGCCAGTAGTTCAGAGTATAATTCACCCCTCCACTTT
CDR3aa: CASSSEYNSPLHF

j_gene: TRBJ2-2
abundance: -
len: 14
d_gene: -
v_gene: TRBV6-5
CDR3nt: TGTGCCAGCACCTCCGGAGGGCTCACCGGGGAGCTGTTTTTT
CDR3aa: CASTSGGLTGELFF

j_gene: TRBJ2-5
abundance: many
len: 15
d_gene: -
v_gene: TRBV5-6
CDR3nt: TGTGCCAGCAGCTTGTATATAGGGACGGGAGAGACCCAGTACTTC
CDR3aa: CASSLYIGTGETQYF

j_gene: TRBJ2-6
abundance: -
len: 12
d_gene: -
v_gene: TRBV15
CDR3nt: TGTGCCACCAGCCCAGTCCGGGCCTACGAAGCTTTC
CDR3aa: CATSPVRAYEAF

j_gene: TRBJ2-1
abundance: -
len: 15
d_gene: TRBD2
v_gene: TRBV7-9
CDR3nt: TGTGCCAGCAGCTCAAGCGGGAGGGCTATAGATGAGCAGTTCTTC
CDR3aa: CASSSSGRAIDEQFF

j_gene: TRBJ2-2
abundance: -
len: 17
d_gene: -
v_gene: TRBV24-1
CDR3nt: TGTGCCACCAGTGACCCAGGGGACTATGGCTACACCGGGGAGCTGTTTTTT
CDR3aa: CATSDPGDYGYTGELFF

j_gene: TRBJ1-5
abundance: few
len: 17
d_gene: -
v_gene: TRBV18
CDR3nt: TGTGCCAGCTCACCATTCTCTGCCCTCAAGGGCAATCAGCCCCAGCATTTT
CDR3aa: CASSPFSALKGNQPQHF

j_gene: TRBJ2-6
abundance: many
len: 17
d_gene: TRBD1
v_gene: TRBV7-9
CDR3nt: TGTGCCAGCACACCGGGACAGGGCGGAGCTGGGGCCAACGTCCTGACTTTC
CDR3aa: CASTPGQGGAGANVLTF

j_gene: TRBJ2-2
abundance: few
len: 16
d_gene: TRBD2
v_gene: TRBV6-8
CDR3nt: TGTGCCAGCACTAGCGGGAGGATGAACGGAACCGGGGAGCTGTTTTTT
CDR3aa: CASTSGRMNGTGELFF